This paragraph reports one T cell receptor beta chain. This specimen comes from a study of blood T cell repertoires in COVID-19. On the study more broadly: The origin of the acute and convalescent COVID-19 samples was the United States, Italy and Spain. T cells, B-cell-depleted T cells, or PBMCs provided the cDNA or gDNA that served as material.

Germline values: CDR1 SGHNT, CDR2 YYREEE (reference sequence). This CDR3 spans 15 amino acids. The V segment lost 0 bases and the J segment 6 bases; nucleotides outside the gene matches: 8. The method was immunoSEQ multiplex PCR; TCRdb's version includes in-frame clones alone and lacks a portion of them. The sample comprises under 80,000 clones, roughly four fifths of which are singletons, and 11% rests with the top ten. The source is a middle-aged man with acute or convalescent COVID-19. The sequencing sample was made of peripheral blood. V usage is TRBV5-4 and J usage is TRBJ1-2; the match to TRBD1 covers 7 bases. The CDR3 region has the DNA TGTGCCAGCAGCTTGGGACAGGGAACGTCGGATGGCTACACCTTC. Amino acids: CASSLGQGTSDGYTF.